This TCR beta chain came from a study of breast tumors, draining lymph nodes, adjacent tissues. Overall study results and limits: Tumors had less TCR diversity than lymph nodes, more than nontumor tissue. Compared with basal-like, luminal-like tumors shared significantly more repertoire with nontumor tissue.

TCRdb processed the multiplex PCR reads anew with MiXCR; each CDR3 protein has one entry. The repertoire consists of just over 30,000 distinct CDR3 sequences, with about 63% occurring once and the leading ten covering under 20%. In the case of this clonotype: Its matching antigen is unknown.

CDR1 is SEHNR, CDR2 FQNEAQ, per germline (reference sequence). This CDR3 comprises 12 residues. V was shortened by 6 bases and J by 4 bases, with 9 bases between the two germline ends. The V and J genes are TRBV7-9 and TRBJ2-5, with D possibly TRBD2 on 5 matching bases. The sequencing input was breast tumor tissue. The source is a female donor with breast cancer. Some clones in this sample may be carry-over from other donors' samples. The CDR3 spells CASRRAGETQYF. The CDR3 DNA reads TGTGCCAGCAGGAGGGCGGGAGAGACCCAGTACTTC.